Listed below are T cell receptor beta chains from one sample, sequenced in a study of control samples from healthy donors and cancer patients. Method: immunoSEQ multiplex PCR; TCRdb's copy keeps in-frame clones and lacks some. Found here are hundreds of thousands of clones, approximately 92% of them singletons; the top ten hold approximately 6.3%. Sample: PBMCs. The receptors originated from a man in his forties with head and neck cancer. The CDR3 runs from the conserved cysteine through the conserved F or W. D genes are given only for firm matches. A row's size may be missing; if present it is once, few, many or a size class.

cdr3_nt: TGTGCCAGCAGTTTAGGGAGGGAGTGGAACGAGCAGTACTTC; cdr3_aa: CASSLGREWNEQYF; v_call: TRBV28; j_call: TRBJ2-7; clone_size: once; d_call: TRBD2; cdr3_length: 14
cdr3_nt: TGTGCCAGCGGATGGACTAGCGGGTTGGGCGAGCAGTACTTC; cdr3_aa: CASGWTSGLGEQYF; v_call: TRBV27; j_call: TRBJ2-7; clone_size: -; d_call: TRBD2; cdr3_length: 14
cdr3_nt: TGTGCCTCCCACCAGGGGGCCACTGAAGCTTTCTTT; cdr3_aa: CASHQGATEAFF; v_call: TRBV19; j_call: TRBJ1-1; clone_size: -; d_call: TRBD1; cdr3_length: 12
cdr3_nt: TGTGCCAGCAGGGGACAGGGAAACAATCAGCCCCAGCATTTT; cdr3_aa: CASRGQGNNQPQHF; v_call: TRBV6-6; j_call: TRBJ1-5; clone_size: -; d_call: TRBD1; cdr3_length: 14
cdr3_nt: TGTGCCAGCAGCTTAGCGGGGGGGACCACTGAAGCTTTCTTT; cdr3_aa: CASSLAGGTTEAFF; v_call: TRBV7-2; j_call: TRBJ1-1; clone_size: -; d_call: -; cdr3_length: 14
cdr3_nt: TGTGCCAGCAGCGTAGTGGACTCATCGCGGTCTGGAAACACCATATATTTT; cdr3_aa: CASSVVDSSRSGNTIYF; v_call: TRBV9; j_call: TRBJ1-3; clone_size: -; d_call: -; cdr3_length: 17
cdr3_nt: TGTGCCAGCAGTTTATGGACTAGCGGGGGCACAGATACGCAGTATTTT; cdr3_aa: CASSLWTSGGTDTQYF; v_call: TRBV28; j_call: TRBJ2-3; clone_size: -; d_call: TRBD2; cdr3_length: 16
cdr3_nt: TGCGCCAGCAGAGCAGGGGGCACTGAAGCTTTCTTT; cdr3_aa: CASRAGGTEAFF; v_call: TRBV10-2; j_call: TRBJ1-1; clone_size: -; d_call: TRBD1; cdr3_length: 12
cdr3_nt: TGTGCCAGCAGTGAGGGGACAGGGGGCCAGTACGAGCAGTACTTC; cdr3_aa: CASSEGTGGQYEQYF; v_call: TRBV6-1; j_call: TRBJ2-7; clone_size: -; d_call: TRBD1; cdr3_length: 15
cdr3_nt: TGTGCCAGCAGCCCCACGGGACAGGGTAACTCACCCCTCCACTTT; cdr3_aa: CASSPTGQGNSPLHF; v_call: TRBV28; j_call: TRBJ1-6; clone_size: -; d_call: TRBD1; cdr3_length: 15
cdr3_nt: TGTGCCAGCAGCCCGCCGATAAACACCGGGGAGCTGTTTTTT; cdr3_aa: CASSPPINTGELFF; v_call: TRBV11-2; j_call: TRBJ2-2; clone_size: -; d_call: -; cdr3_length: 14
cdr3_nt: TGTGCCAGCAGCTTAGTTAGAGGGGGCAAAAACATTCAGTACTTC; cdr3_aa: CASSLVRGGKNIQYF; v_call: TRBV7-9; j_call: TRBJ2-4; clone_size: -; d_call: -; cdr3_length: 15
cdr3_nt: TGTGCCAGTAGGCTCCAGGGTTATTACGATCAGCCCCAGCATTTT; cdr3_aa: CASRLQGYYDQPQHF; v_call: TRBV19; j_call: TRBJ1-5; clone_size: -; d_call: -; cdr3_length: 15
cdr3_nt: TGTGCCAGCAGTGCCCGGAGCCAAGGATACGGCACAGATACGCAGTATTTT; cdr3_aa: CASSARSQGYGTDTQYF; v_call: TRBV2; j_call: TRBJ2-3; clone_size: -; d_call: -; cdr3_length: 17
cdr3_nt: TGTGCCAGCAGCAAATACGGGACAGTTAATGAAAAACTGTTTTTT; cdr3_aa: CASSKYGTVNEKLFF; v_call: TRBV7-9; j_call: TRBJ1-4; clone_size: -; d_call: TRBD1; cdr3_length: 15